This paragraph reports one T cell receptor beta chain. This sample is drawn from a study of blood T cell repertoires in COVID-19. Study context: Acute and convalescent COVID-19 specimens originated in the United States, Italy and Spain. Sample material is recorded as cDNA or gDNA derived from T cells, B-cell-depleted T cells, or PBMCs.

The CDR3 has 18 amino acids. Germline assignment: CDR1 LNHNV and CDR2 YYDKDF (reference sequence). J gave up 5 bases and V 3 bases, and 15 bases lay outside the gene matches. While infection was still active, Seattle patients were enrolled and then followed longitudinally. Original handling: Reference gene primer amplification gave nucleated cell count estimates. Libraries were prepared by immunoSEQ multiplex PCR; TCRdb keeps only in-frame clonotypes and omits some of them. V and J calls and clone size come straight from that table; D and trimming were deduced from the DNA. There are 200,000 or so clones in the sample; around nine tenths occur only once, and roughly a sixth lies in the top ten.

This TCR was sampled from a man aged 45-65 years with COVID-19, enrolled during active disease. This chain uses TRBV15 with TRBJ2-3; 9 nucleotides agree with TRBD2. Sequenced input: peripheral blood. CDR3 in DNA: TGTGCCACCAGCAGGGGGTTTAGCGGGGGCCCCGGGTTAGATACGCAGTATTTT. Encoded protein: CATSRGFSGGPGLDTQYF.